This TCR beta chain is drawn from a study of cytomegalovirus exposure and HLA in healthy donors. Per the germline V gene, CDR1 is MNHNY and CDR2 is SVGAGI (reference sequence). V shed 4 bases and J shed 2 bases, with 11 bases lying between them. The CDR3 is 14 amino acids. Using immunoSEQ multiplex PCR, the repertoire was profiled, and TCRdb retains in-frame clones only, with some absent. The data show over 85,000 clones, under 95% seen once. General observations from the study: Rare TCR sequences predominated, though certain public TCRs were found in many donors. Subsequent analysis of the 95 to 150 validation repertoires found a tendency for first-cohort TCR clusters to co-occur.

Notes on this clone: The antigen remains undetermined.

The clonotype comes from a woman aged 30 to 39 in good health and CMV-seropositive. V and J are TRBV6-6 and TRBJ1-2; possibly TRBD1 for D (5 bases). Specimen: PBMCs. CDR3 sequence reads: CASSLKGLNYGYTF. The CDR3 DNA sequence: TGTGCCAGCAGTTTGAAGGGACTAAACTATGGCTACACCTTC.